The T cell receptor (beta chain) under discussion was sequenced for a study of human T cells and chemical hapten exposure. Study as a whole: Subjects had 2% DPC placed on 2 cm by 2 cm of upper inner arm skin for sensitization.

MiXCR, run by TCRdb on the RACE reads, gives a single entry per CDR3 protein. The table lists about 350,000 distinct CDR3 sequences, approximately 5% of them singletons. Time point: pre-sensitization, week 0. The sample's treatment: therapeutic diphenylcyclopropenone sensitization with weekly scalp DPC. Ten or more counts support this clonotype. V trimming: 5 bases; J trimming: 3 bases; junction bases outside the gene matches: 9. This CDR3 comprises 15 residues. In germline, CDR1 is MNHEY, CDR2 SVGAGI. The clonotype was recovered from a woman aged 18-29 years with alopecia areata. Some clones in this sample may be carry-over from other donors' samples. The input for sequencing was whole blood, taken in connection with sensitization to the hapten diphenylcyclopropenone (DPC). V gene TRBV6-5 combines with J gene TRBJ1-1; TRBD1 aligns across 7 bases. CDR3 sequence reads: CASSQQGTGYTEAFF. Here the CDR3 DNA reads TGTGCCAGCAGTCAACAGGGGACGGGCTACACTGAAGCTTTCTTT.